This T cell receptor (beta chain) was captured in a study of type 1 and type 2 diabetes patients. Study at large: Samples came from type 1 diabetic, type 2 diabetic or nondiabetic people, recruited in China. General study points: Type 2 diabetes and control V and J usage correlated highly, around 0.97. Some T1D-only expanded clones might appear in more T2D or control samples.

This clonotype turned up a few times. The antigen remains undetermined. Donors had no other autoimmune disease or infection in four weeks. The germline V gene encodes CDR1 KGHSH and CDR2 LQKENI. Trimming stripped 5 bases from V and 6 bases from J, with 17 bases between. This CDR3 comprises 14 residues. PCR was run on genomic DNA. Multiplex PCR with 30 forward and 13 reverse primers amplified the TCR beta CDR3. TCRdb re-called the multiplex PCR reads through MiXCR, storing one row per CDR3 protein. The repertoire holds 280,000 or so distinct CDR3 sequences, more than 40% seen once, with around 15% in the top ten.

The clonotype was recovered from a man aged 18 to 35 with type 2 diabetes. Sequencing input: peripheral blood mononuclear cells (PBMCs). V usage is TRBV18 and J usage is TRBJ2-7; TRBD2 might be the D (5 bases). CDR3 residues: CASSSGTHWGEQYF. The CDR3, as DNA: TGTGCCAGCTCATCGGGAACCCATTGGGGCGAGCAGTACTTC.